This T cell receptor beta chain stems from a study of response to subunit inactivated influenza vaccine. Study-level points and caveats: The authors offered the suggestion that each seasonal influenza vaccination recruits few new T cells.

TCRdb called the RT-PCR reads again in MiXCR, with one record for every CDR3 protein. Here the sample spans roughly 710,000 distinct CDR3 sequences, 14% being singletons. This clonotype was seen many times. Antigen: not known. The germline V gene encodes CDR1 MNHNS and CDR2 SASEGT. V dropped 4 bases and J dropped 6; count of bases not matched to a gene: 11. This CDR3 comprises 17 residues. The TCR comes from a man aged 50 or older who received an inactivated influenza vaccine. The specimen comprised PBMCs from blood, sampled approximately 15 days before vaccination. The chain couples TRBV6-1 to TRBJ2-3; 12 bases are shared with TRBD1. CDR3 in amino acids: CASSAQGQGAKRDTQYF. The CDR3 DNA is TGTGCCAGCAGTGCCCAGGGACAGGGGGCGAAGAGGGATACGCAGTATTTT.